Sequencing of this T cell receptor (beta chain) was carried out in a study of cytomegalovirus exposure and HLA in healthy donors. Study observations and caveats: Three CMV-associated chains proved CMV antigen-specific in vitro. Common viral pathogens seemed to be connected with several of the most significant clusters, according to a later analysis.

Concerning this clone: Its matching antigen is unknown.

The CDR3 runs to 13 residues. Germline CDR1 is MDHEN and CDR2 is SYDVKM. It was with 60 Vbeta and 13 Jbeta primers that the PCR ran. Here immunoSEQ multiplex PCR was the method, and the copy in TCRdb shows in-frame clones only, minus some. This sample has 90,000 to 150,000 clones, with roughly 82% found just once. Healthy bone marrow donors supplied every sample. Sequenced sample: PBMCs. The chain recombines TRBV28 with TRBJ2-5; TRBD1 is a possible D gene (5 bases). The J call is doubtful: the DNA matches TRBJ2-7 better. This receptor was taken from a human donor in good health. Here the CDR3 DNA reads TGTGCCAGCAGTAAGGGGCCAGGGAACGAGCAGTACTTC. Residues: CASSKGPGNEQYF.